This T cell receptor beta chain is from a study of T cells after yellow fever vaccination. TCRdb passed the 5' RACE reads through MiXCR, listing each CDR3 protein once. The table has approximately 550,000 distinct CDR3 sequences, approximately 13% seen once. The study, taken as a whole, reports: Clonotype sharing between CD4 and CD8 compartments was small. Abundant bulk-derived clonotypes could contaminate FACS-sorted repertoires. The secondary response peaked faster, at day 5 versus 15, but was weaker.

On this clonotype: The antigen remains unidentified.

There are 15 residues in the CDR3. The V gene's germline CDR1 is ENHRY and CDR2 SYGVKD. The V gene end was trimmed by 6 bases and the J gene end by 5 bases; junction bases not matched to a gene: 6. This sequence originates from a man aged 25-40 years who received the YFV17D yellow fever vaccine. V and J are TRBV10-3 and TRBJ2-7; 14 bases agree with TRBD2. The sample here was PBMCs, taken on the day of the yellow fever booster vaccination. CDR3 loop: CAISGTSGSFDEQYF. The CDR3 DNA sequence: TGTGCCATCAGCGGGACTAGCGGGAGCTTCGACGAGCAGTACTTC.